A single T cell receptor (beta chain) is shown here with its context. The authors' processing: How many nucleated cells were present was estimated from reference gene primer amplification. Produced via immunoSEQ multiplex PCR; TCRdb's table is partial and in-frame only. V and J calls and clone size are as listed in that table; D and trimming were resolved from the DNA. The sample has nearly 95,000 clones, roughly 88% seen once. The data originate from a study of blood T cell repertoires in COVID-19. Study context: Sites in the United States, Italy and Spain provided acute and convalescent COVID-19 samples. Sources were T cells, B-cell-depleted T cells, or PBMCs; the material itself was cDNA or gDNA.

Between the trimmed V and J ends, which lost 1 base and 4 bases, there was a span of 10 bases. The germline V gene encodes CDR1 LGHDT and CDR2 YNNKEL (reference sequence). The CDR3 is 15 amino acids. Material for sequencing was peripheral blood. This TCR was sampled from a human donor with active COVID-19. The donor label of this sample is uncertain. V usage is TRBV3-1 (or the pseudogene TRBV3-2) and J usage is TRBJ2-2; D may be TRBD2 (5 bases). The CDR3 coding sequence is TGTGCCAGCAGCCAAGGTAGCGCAGGCACCGGGGAGCTGTTTTTT. Protein: CASSQGSAGTGELFF.